These 14 T cell receptor beta chains were sequenced from one sample in a study of T cells in Graves' hyperthyroidism and ophthalmopathy. The CDR3 regions of TCR beta were amplified from RNA transcripts. First-round RT-PCR of the TCR CDR3 relied on the HTBI primer set. TCRdb independently ran MiXCR on the multiplex PCR reads; one entry per CDR3 protein. The table lists 300,000 to 500,000 distinct CDR3 sequences, around 15% of them singletons, with under 30% in the top ten. Sequencing was performed on blood. The origin of the receptors is a man over 45 with Graves' ophthalmopathy.

This clonotype was picked up many times. The CDR3 spells CASSITEGSYEQYF. The CDR3 nucleotides are TGTGCCAGTAGTATCACGGAGGGATCCTACGAGCAGTACTTC. This chain connects TRBV19 to TRBJ2-7; tentative D call: TRBD2 (6 bases). CDR3 length: 14 amino acids. CDR1 and CDR2 (germline): LNHDA, SQIVND (reference sequence). Between the trimmed V and J ends, which lost 3 bases and 1 base, there was a span of 10 bases.

The table lists this clonotype with a few counts. V usage is TRBV5-1 and J usage is TRBJ2-5; no definite D call. The CDR3 sequence is 16 residues long. Germline CDR1 and CDR2: SGHRS and YFSETQ. With 0 bases removed from V and 5 bases from J, the gap between germline ends came to 17 bases. The CDR3: CASSLETGASAETQYF. CDR3 nucleotides: TGCGCCAGCAGCTTGGAAACCGGAGCCAGCGCCGAGACCCAGTACTTC.

This clonotype was seen many times. The V gene is TRBV28, the J gene TRBJ2-1; TRBD2 matches 15 bases. The CDR3 covers 17 residues. Germline CDR1 and CDR2: MDHEN and SYDVKM. V gave up 1 base and J gave up 8 bases; unmatched junction bases: 6. The CDR3 coding sequence is TGTGCCAGCAGTTTATCACCCGGGACTAGCGGGAGGTATGAGCAGTTCTTC. This translates into CASSLSPGTSGRYEQFF.

CDR3 loop: CASSRTSNEKLFF. The CDR3 nucleotides are TGTGCCAGCAGTCGGACATCGAATGAAAAACTGTTTTTT. This rearrangement joins TRBV28 to TRBJ1-4, with a weak D call TRBD1 (5 bases). The CDR3 totals 13 residues. V lost 5 bases, J lost 5 bases, and 9 bases lay in between. Germline CDR1 reads MDHEN; CDR2 reads SYDVKM. The full variable domain, with the rest looked up from reference TRBV28 and TRBJ1-4, is DVKVTQSSRYLVKRTGEKVFLECVQDMDHENMFWYRQDPGLGLRLIYFSYDVKMKEKGDIPEGYSVSREKKERFSLILESASTNQTSMYLCASSRTSNEKLFFGSGTQLSVL.

This clonotype has a count of ten or more. The rearrangement uses TRBV5-1 and TRBJ2-3, with unresolved D. Trimming removed 0 bases at V and 5 bases at J, with 10 bases between. The CDR3 runs 14 residues. Looked up from germline, CDR1 is SGHRS and CDR2 is YFSETQ. CDR3 sequence: CASSLAAVRDTQYF. As DNA, the CDR3 is TGCGCCAGCAGCTTGGCCGCCGTACGAGATACGCAGTATTTT.

In its sample, this clonotype was seen a few times. The chain is built from TRBV18 and TRBJ2-2; 10 nucleotides align to TRBD2. The germline V gene encodes CDR1 KGHSH and CDR2 LQKENI. The CDR3 extends over 16 amino acids. The J segment lost 3 bases and the V segment lost 0 bases, leaving 1 base of the junction unmatched. The CDR3 nucleotides are TGTGCCAGCTCACCACCAAGCGGGAGGGACACCGGGGAGCTGTTTTTT. Translation gives CASSPPSGRDTGELFF.

This sequence joins TRBV4-1 and TRBJ2-3; 13 nucleotides line up with TRBD2. The CDR3 has 20 amino acids. Per the germline V gene, CDR1 is MGHRA and CDR2 is YSYEKL. V shed 4 bases, J shed 0 bases, and the junction held 13 bases outside the gene matches. CDR3 residues: CASSLHWRTSGGTSTDTQYF. Here the CDR3 DNA reads TGCGCCAGCAGCCTACACTGGCGGACTAGCGGGGGTACTAGCACAGATACGCAGTATTTT.

This clonotype appeared a few times. V and J are TRBV11-3 and TRBJ2-2; TRBD2 agrees at 10 bases. The germline CDR1 and CDR2 sequences are SGHNT and YENEEA. Unmatched junction bases numbered 6, after V lost 5 bases and J lost 6 bases. The CDR3 totals 15 residues. This CDR3 is CASSGLAGVPGELFF. For the CDR3, the DNA is TGTGCCAGCAGCGGGCTAGCGGGAGTTCCCGGGGAGCTGTTTTTT.

This chain joins TRBV5-1 and TRBJ2-5; TRBD2 might be the D (6 bases). Germline values: CDR1 SGHRS, CDR2 YFSETQ. The CDR3 loop spans 16 amino acids. The germline V and J ends were trimmed by 2 bases and 2 bases, with 16 bases remaining between them. The CDR3 nucleotides read TGCGCCAGCAGCTTAAGCCCAGGAGGGGTTCAAGAGACCCAGTACTTC. Its translation: CASSLSPGGVQETQYF.

The sample holds many counts of this clonotype. CDR3: CASSQELGHETQYF. DNA for the CDR3: TGTGCCAGCAGCCAAGAGTTAGGTCACGAGACCCAGTACTTC. V is TRBV3-1 and J is TRBJ2-5; D is undetermined. This CDR3 comprises 14 residues. CDR1 is LGHDT, CDR2 YNNKEL, per germline (reference sequence). The V and J ends lost 0 bases and 5 bases respectively, with 10 bases between them.

This clonotype was detected many times. The CDR3 DNA reads TGTGCCAGCAGTGAAACAAGAGTGGGTGCTGAAGCTTTCTTT. This translates into CASSETRVGAEAFF. This chain links TRBV25-1 with TRBJ1-1; D remains unclear. Trimming removed 2 bases from V and 6 bases from J, with 13 bases in between. The CDR3 has 14 amino acids. Germline CDR1 reads MGHDK; CDR2 reads SYGVNS.

The chain links TRBV27 to TRBJ2-1; a possible D gene is TRBD2 (7 bases). Trimming removed 4 bases at V and 7 bases at J, with 20 bases between. CDR1 and CDR2 (germline): MNHEY, SMNVEV (reference sequence). CDR3 length: 16 amino acids. CDR3: CASSSKGGRVKNEQFF. The CDR3 coding sequence is TGTGCCAGCAGTTCTAAAGGGGGGAGGGTTAAAAATGAGCAGTTCTTC.

A few counts support this clonotype. This chain connects TRBV5-4 to TRBJ2-7, with 9 bases fitting TRBD1. The CDR3 totals 14 residues. V lost 4 bases to trimming and J lost 5 bases; unmatched junction nucleotides: 7. Germline loops: CDR1 SGHNT, CDR2 YYREEE (reference sequence). CDR3 DNA sequence: TGTGCCAGCAGCCTATGGACAGGGGTCCACGAGCAGTACTTC. It codes for CASSLWTGVHEQYF.

This clonotype was recorded many times. The rearrangement joins TRBV7-8 to TRBJ2-2; perhaps TRBD1 as D (6 bases). The CDR3 sequence is 16 residues long. Trimming shortened V by 3 bases and J by 2 bases, and 13 bases separated the two germline ends. CDR1 is SGHVS and CDR2 is FQNEAQ in the germline V gene. The CDR3 here is CASSFPRGQNTGELFF. CDR3 DNA sequence: TGTGCCAGCAGCTTCCCAAGGGGACAAAACACCGGGGAGCTGTTTTTT. Using reference TRBV7-8 and TRBJ2-2 for the parts outside the CDR3, the full variable domain is GAGVSQSPRYKVAKRGQDVALRCDPISGHVSLFWYQQALGQGPEFLTYFQNEAQLDKSGLPSDRFFAERPEGSVSTLKIQRTQQEDSAVYLCASSFPRGQNTGELFFGEGSRLTVL.